This T cell receptor beta chain is from a study of T cell changes during pregnancy in multiple sclerosis. This CDR3 is built from 13 residues. Trimming pared 1 base from V and 5 bases from J, leaving 6 bases between. Germline loops: CDR1 SGHAT, CDR2 FQNNGV. TCRdb's copy holds only in-frame clones and misses some; the assay was immunoSEQ multiplex PCR. The sample has around 30,000 clones; 87% are singletons. This chain uses TRBV11-2 with TRBJ2-1; maybe TRBD1 (5 bases). The sequence was obtained from a female donor with multiple sclerosis, enrolled in a pregnancy study. Specimen: CD8+ T cells from peripheral blood mononuclear cells, collected in the first trimester of pregnancy. CDR3 bases: TGTGCCAGCAGCTTAGGACAGAACAATGAGCAGTTCTTC. Protein product: CASSLGQNNEQFF. Full variable domain (rest looked up from reference TRBV11-2 and TRBJ2-1): EAGVAQSPRYKIIEKRQSVAFWCNPISGHATLYWYQQILGQGPKLLIQFQNNGVVDDSQLPKDRFSAERLKGVDSTLKIQPAKLEDSAVYLCASSLGQNNEQFFGPGTRLTVL.